The rows below give T cell receptor beta chains drawn from one sample of a study of T cell responses to AZD1222 COVID-19 vaccine. Clones were read by immunoSEQ multiplex PCR, and TCRdb kept only the in-frame ones, dropping some. Of more than 140,000 clones in the sample, approximately 88% were seen once. The sequencing used peripheral blood, collected on day 0 of MenACWY control vaccination. The receptor set was obtained from an adult in good health. Each CDR3 is given with its conserved first and last residue. D genes are given only for firm matches. The size of a clone is reported for some rows only, either as once, few or many, or as a class for expanded clones.

clone_size	d_call	v_call	j_call	cdr3_aa	cdr3_nt
NA	NA	TRBV3-1/TRBV3-2	TRBJ2-1	CASSLSDRSPYNEQFF	TGTGCCAGCAGCCTGTCCGACAGGAGCCCTTACAATGAGCAGTTCTTC
NA	NA	TRBV27	TRBJ2-6	CASSLSGGTGANVLTF	TGTGCCAGCAGTTTATCTGGAGGGACTGGGGCCAACGTCCTGACTTTC
NA	NA	TRBV6-1	TRBJ1-1	CASSEFEGVNTEAFF	TGTGCCAGCAGTGAATTCGAGGGTGTGAACACTGAAGCTTTCTTT
NA	NA	TRBV4-1	TRBJ1-5	CASSTSGRGQPQHF	TGCGCCAGCAGCACTTCGGGTCGTGGTCAGCCCCAGCATTTT
once	NA	TRBV29-1	TRBJ1-2	CSVEGRVSGYTF	TGCAGCGTTGAAGGCAGGGTCTCTGGCTACACCTTC
once	TRBD1	TRBV4-3	TRBJ2-7	CASSQVWMGDRATYEQYF	TGCGCCAGCAGCCAAGTCTGGATGGGGGACAGGGCCACCTACGAGCAGTACTTC
once	NA	TRBV18	TRBJ1-2	CASSPPPTAYGYTF	TGTGCCAGCTCACCACCCCCCACAGCATATGGCTACACCTTC
NA	TRBD1	TRBV18	TRBJ1-1	CASSPSTGGRSEAFF	TGTGCCAGCTCACCAAGCACAGGGGGCCGTAGTGAAGCTTTCTTT
NA	NA	TRBV30	TRBJ1-6	CAWSRGENSPLHF	TGTGCCTGGAGTAGGGGAGAAAATTCACCCCTCCACTTT
NA	NA	TRBV19	TRBJ2-3	CASSRLSNPPDTQYF	TGTGCCAGTAGTCGTCTCTCCAACCCGCCAGATACGCAGTATTTT
NA	NA	TRBV5-1	TRBJ1-5	CASSLEGGSNQPQHF	TGCGCCAGCAGCTTGGAGGGGGGGAGCAATCAGCCCCAGCATTTT
few	NA	TRBV24-1	TRBJ2-3	CATSDLPGKNTQYF	TGTGCCACCAGTGATTTGCCAGGGAAGAATACGCAGTATTTT
once	NA	TRBV6-5	TRBJ1-2	CASRNSYGYTF	TGTGCCAGCAGAAACTCTTATGGCTACACCTTC
NA	NA	TRBV28	TRBJ1-6	CASSPSGESSPLHF	TGTGCCAGCAGCCCCTCGGGGGAGAGTTCACCCCTCCACTTT